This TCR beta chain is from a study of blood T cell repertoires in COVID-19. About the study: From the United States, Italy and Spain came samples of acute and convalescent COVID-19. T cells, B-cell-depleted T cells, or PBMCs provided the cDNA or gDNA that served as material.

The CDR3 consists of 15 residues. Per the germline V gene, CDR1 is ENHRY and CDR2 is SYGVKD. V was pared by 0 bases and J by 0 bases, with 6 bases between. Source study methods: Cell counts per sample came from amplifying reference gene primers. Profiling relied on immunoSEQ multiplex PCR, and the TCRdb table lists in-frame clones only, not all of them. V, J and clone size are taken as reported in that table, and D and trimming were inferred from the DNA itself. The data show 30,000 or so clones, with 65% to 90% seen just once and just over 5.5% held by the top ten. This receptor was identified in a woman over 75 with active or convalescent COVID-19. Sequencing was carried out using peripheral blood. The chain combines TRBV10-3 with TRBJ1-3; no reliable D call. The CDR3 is CAISESAGSGNTIYF. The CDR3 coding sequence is TGTGCCATCAGTGAGTCCGCAGGCTCTGGAAACACCATATATTTT.